This entry concerns a single TCR beta chain. Its antigen is as yet unknown. The sample belongs to a study of shared clonotypes between healthy human individuals. Regarding the study as a whole: Having only a few donors restricted how much genetic and exposure-history diversity was captured.

Data came from immunoSEQ multiplex PCR; TCRdb stores just in-frame clones and leaves some out. The table shows about 1.5 million clones, with approximately 98% occurring only once. The sequence derives from a man aged 25-45 years in good health. The sequenced sample consisted of naive CD4+ T cells sorted from blood. Sample subset: CD45RA+ positively selected.

CDR3 sequence: CASSARTEPNEKLFF. The CDR3 region has the DNA TGTGCCAGCAGCGCTCGGACCGAACCTAATGAAAAACTGTTTTTT. The chain couples TRBV5-4 to TRBJ1-4; D is unclear. Germline V gene data show CDR1 as SGHNT and CDR2 as YYREEE (reference sequence). This CDR3 is built from 15 residues. With 4 bases removed from V and 3 bases from J, the gap between germline ends came to 13 bases.